The T cell receptor beta chain described here comes from a study of shared clonotypes between healthy human individuals. About the study: The donor group consisted of two women and a few men, aged 18 to 49. General study points: Measured sharing among donors was expected to vary with sequencing depth. Clonotypes shared by all four sorted-subset donors had higher generation probabilities than non-shared clonotypes.

As concerns this clone: The antigen is unknown.

The V end lost 5 bases, the J end lost 0 bases, and 15 bases lay between the germline ends. Germline V gene lookup returns CDR1 SGHNT and CDR2 YENEEA. This CDR3 is built from 16 residues. The assay ran at deep level. Some clones are missing from TCRdb's copy, which holds only in-frame ones; the method was immunoSEQ multiplex PCR. The sample records 2.5 million or so clones, roughly 92% being singletons. The clonotype originates from a man younger than 30 in good health. V gene TRBV11-3 combines with J gene TRBJ2-3, with TRBD1 as a possible D gene (7 bases). The material sequenced was naive CD4+ T cells sorted from blood. Regarding subset: CD45RA+ positively selected. CDR3 coding DNA: TGTGCCAGCAGCCCAGGGGGGTGGGGTAGCACAGATACGCAGTATTTT. It codes for CASSPGGWGSTDTQYF.